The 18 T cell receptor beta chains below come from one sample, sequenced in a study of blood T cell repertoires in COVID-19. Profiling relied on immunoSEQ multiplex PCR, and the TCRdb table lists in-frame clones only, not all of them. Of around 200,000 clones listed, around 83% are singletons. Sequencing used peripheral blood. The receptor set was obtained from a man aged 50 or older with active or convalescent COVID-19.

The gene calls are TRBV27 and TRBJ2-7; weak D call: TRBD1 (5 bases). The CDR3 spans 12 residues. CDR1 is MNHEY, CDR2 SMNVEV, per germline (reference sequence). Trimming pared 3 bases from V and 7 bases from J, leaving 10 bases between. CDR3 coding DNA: TGTGCCAGCAGTTTTCCCTACAGGGAGCAGTACTTC. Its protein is CASSFPYREQYF.

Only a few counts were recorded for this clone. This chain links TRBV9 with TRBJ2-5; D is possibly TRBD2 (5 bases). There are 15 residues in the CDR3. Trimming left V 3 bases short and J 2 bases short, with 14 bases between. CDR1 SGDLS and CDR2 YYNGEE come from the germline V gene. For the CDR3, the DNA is TGTGCCAGCAGCGCCGGAGGTGCCCTGCAAGAGACCCAGTACTTC. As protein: CASSAGGALQETQYF.

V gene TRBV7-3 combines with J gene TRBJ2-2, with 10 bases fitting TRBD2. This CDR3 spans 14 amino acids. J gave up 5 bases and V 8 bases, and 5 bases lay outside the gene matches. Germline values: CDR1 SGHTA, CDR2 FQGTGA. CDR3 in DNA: TGTGCCAGCCAGGCTAGCGGGAGTACCGGGGAGCTGTTTTTT. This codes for CASQASGSTGELFF.

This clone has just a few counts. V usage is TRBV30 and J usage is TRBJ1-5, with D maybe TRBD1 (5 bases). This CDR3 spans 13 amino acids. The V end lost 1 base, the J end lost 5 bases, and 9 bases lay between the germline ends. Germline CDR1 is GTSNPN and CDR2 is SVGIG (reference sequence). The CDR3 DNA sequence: TGTGCCTGGAGTGCGGGGGAACATCAGCCCCAGCATTTT. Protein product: CAWSAGEHQPQHF.

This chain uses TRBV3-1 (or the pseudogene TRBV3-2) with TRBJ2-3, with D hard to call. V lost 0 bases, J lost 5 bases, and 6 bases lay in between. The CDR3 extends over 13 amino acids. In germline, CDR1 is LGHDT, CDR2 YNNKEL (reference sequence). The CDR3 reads CASSQEERDTQYF. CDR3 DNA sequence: TGTGCCAGCAGCCAAGAGGAGCGAGATACGCAGTATTTT.

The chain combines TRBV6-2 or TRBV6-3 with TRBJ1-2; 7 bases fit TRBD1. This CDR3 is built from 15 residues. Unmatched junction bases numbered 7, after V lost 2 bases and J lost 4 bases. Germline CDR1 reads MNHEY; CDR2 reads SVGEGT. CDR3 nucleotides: TGTGCCAGCAGTTACCCGGGACAGAGTGGCTATGGCTACACCTTC. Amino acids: CASSYPGQSGYGYTF.

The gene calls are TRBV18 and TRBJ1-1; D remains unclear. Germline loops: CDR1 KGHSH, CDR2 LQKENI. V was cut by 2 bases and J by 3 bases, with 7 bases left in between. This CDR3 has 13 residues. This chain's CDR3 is CASSPGSHTEAFF. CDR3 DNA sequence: TGTGCCAGCTCACCAGGGAGCCACACTGAAGCTTTCTTT.

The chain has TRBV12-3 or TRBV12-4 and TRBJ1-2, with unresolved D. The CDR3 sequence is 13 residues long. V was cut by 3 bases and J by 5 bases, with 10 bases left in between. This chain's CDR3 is CASSLSADYGYTF. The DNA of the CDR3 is TGTGCCAGCAGTTTGTCGGCGGATTATGGCTACACCTTC.

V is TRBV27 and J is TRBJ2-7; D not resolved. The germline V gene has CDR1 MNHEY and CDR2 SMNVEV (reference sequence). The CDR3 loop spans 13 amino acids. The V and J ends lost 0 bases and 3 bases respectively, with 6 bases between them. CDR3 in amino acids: CASSLSAHYEQYF. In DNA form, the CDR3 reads TGTGCCAGCAGTTTATCGGCCCACTACGAGCAGTACTTC.

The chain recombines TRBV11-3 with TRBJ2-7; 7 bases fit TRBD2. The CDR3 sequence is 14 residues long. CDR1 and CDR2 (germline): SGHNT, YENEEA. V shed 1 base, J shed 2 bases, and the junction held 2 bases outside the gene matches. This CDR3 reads CASSLAAGAYEQYF. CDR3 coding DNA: TGTGCCAGCAGCTTAGCTGCGGGAGCCTACGAGCAGTACTTC.

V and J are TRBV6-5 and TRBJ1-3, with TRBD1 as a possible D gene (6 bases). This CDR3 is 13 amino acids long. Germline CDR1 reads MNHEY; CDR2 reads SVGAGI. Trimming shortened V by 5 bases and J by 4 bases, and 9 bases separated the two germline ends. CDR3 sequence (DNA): TGTGCCAGCAGTAGGGGGAAAGGAAACACCATATATTTT. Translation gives CASSRGKGNTIYF.

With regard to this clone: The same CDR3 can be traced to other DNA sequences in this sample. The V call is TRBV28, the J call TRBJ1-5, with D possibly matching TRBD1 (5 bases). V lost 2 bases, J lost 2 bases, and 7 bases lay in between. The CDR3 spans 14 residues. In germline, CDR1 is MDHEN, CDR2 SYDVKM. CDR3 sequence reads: CASSLPGGNQPQHF. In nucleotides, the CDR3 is TGTGCCAGCAGTTTACCGGGGGGCAATCAGCCCCAGCATTTT.

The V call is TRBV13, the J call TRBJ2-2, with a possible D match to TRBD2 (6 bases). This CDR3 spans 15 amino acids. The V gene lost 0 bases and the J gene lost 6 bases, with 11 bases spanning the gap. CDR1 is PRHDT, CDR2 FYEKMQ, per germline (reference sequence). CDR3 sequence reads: CASSLGAGFAGELFF. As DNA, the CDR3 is TGTGCCAGCAGCTTAGGCGCGGGGTTCGCCGGGGAGCTGTTTTTT.

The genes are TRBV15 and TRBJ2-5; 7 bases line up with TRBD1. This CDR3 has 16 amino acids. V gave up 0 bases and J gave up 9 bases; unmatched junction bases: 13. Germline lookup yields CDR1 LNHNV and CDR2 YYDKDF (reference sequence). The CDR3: CATSRDQSGTAQAQYF. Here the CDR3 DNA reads TGTGCCACCAGCAGAGACCAGTCCGGGACAGCCCAGGCCCAGTACTTC.

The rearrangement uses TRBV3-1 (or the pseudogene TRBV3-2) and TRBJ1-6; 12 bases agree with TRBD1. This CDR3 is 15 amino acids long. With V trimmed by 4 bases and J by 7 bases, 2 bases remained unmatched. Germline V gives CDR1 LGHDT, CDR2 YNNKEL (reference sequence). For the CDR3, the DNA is TGTGCCAGCAGCCTCGGGACAGGGGGCAATTCACCCCTCCACTTT. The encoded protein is CASSLGTGGNSPLHF.

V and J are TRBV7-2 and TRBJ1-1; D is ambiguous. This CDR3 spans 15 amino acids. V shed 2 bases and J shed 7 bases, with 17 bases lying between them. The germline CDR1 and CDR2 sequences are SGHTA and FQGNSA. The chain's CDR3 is CASSLYLGGPIEAFF. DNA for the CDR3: TGTGCCAGCAGCTTATATCTGGGAGGGCCTATTGAAGCTTTCTTT. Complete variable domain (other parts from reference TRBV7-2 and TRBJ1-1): GAGVSQSPSNKVTEKGKDVELRCDPISGHTALYWYRQSLGQGLEFLIYFQGNSAPDKSGLPSDRFSAERTGGSVSTLTIQRTQQEDSAVYLCASSLYLGGPIEAFFGQGTRLTVV.

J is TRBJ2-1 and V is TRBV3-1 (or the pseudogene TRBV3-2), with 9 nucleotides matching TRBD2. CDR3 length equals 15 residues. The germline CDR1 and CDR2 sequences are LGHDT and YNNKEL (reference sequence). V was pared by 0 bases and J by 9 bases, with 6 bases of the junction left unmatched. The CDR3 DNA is TGTGCCAGCAGCCAAGATTTGGGACTAGCAGGTGAGCAGTTCTTC. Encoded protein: CASSQDLGLAGEQFF.

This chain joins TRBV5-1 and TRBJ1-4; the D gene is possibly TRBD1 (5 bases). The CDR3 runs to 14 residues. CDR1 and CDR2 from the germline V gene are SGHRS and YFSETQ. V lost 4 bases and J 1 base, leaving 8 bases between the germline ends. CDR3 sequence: CASSRGGTNEKLFF. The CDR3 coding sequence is TGCGCCAGCAGCAGGGGAGGAACTAATGAAAAACTGTTTTTT.